This entry concerns a single T cell receptor (beta chain). Its antigen is unidentified. This sample was included in a study of circulating and synovial CD4+ cells in juvenile arthritis. TCRdb's copy holds only in-frame clones and misses some; the assay was immunoSEQ multiplex PCR. The sample holds some 30,000 clones; 80% to 95% are singletons and the top ten take around 3%. Findings of the study overall: Circulating pathogenic-like lymphocytes shared a substantially higher fraction of CDR3 sequences with synovium than bulk blood.

CDR3 length equals 13 residues. The germline gives CDR1 SGHRS, CDR2 YFSETQ. V was shortened by 4 bases and J by 5 bases, with 11 bases between the two germline ends. The receptor was derived from a human donor with juvenile idiopathic arthritis. This rearrangement joins TRBV5-1 to TRBJ2-3; a possible D gene is TRBD1 (6 bases). Sequencing input: CD4+ T cells from blood. This chain's CDR3 is CASSPRGGDTQYF. The CDR3 DNA reads as TGCGCCAGCAGCCCCAGGGGTGGAGATACGCAGTATTTT.